The source of this T cell receptor (beta chain) is a study of blood T cell repertoires in COVID-19. At the level of the study: Both acute and convalescent COVID-19 samples were obtained from the United States, Italy and Spain.

Notes on this clone: The junction and the germline gene differ at one end; a read error may be behind it.

Measured with immunoSEQ multiplex PCR; TCRdb has only the in-frame clones, and not every one. The sample consists of roughly 250,000 clones, 80% to 90% of them appearing once. Sequenced: peripheral blood. This TCR was recovered from a woman aged 30 to 39 with COVID-19, enrolled during active disease.

CDR3 coding DNA: TGTGCCAGAAGCCCGGGACAGGGAGAAATATCGTGGGATTTT. This gives the protein CARSPGQGEISWDF. The chain is built from TRBV5-3 and TRBJ2-3, with 9 nucleotides matching TRBD1. TRBV5-3 falls under the ORF class, with uncertain function. The CDR3 sequence is 14 residues long.